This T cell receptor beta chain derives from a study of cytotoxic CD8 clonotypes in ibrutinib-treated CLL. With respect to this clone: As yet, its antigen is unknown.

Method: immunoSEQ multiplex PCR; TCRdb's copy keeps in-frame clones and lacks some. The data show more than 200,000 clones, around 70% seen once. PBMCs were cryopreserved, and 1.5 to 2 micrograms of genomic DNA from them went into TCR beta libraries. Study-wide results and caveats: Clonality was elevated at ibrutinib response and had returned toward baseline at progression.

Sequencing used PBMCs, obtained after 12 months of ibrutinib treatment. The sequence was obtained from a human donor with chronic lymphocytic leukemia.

CDR3 DNA: TGTGCCAGCAGCTTGGGGGTTGGCTACACCTTC. Its protein product is CASSLGVGYTF. The chain is built from TRBV11-2 and TRBJ1-2; perhaps TRBD1 as D (5 bases). The CDR3 totals 11 residues. The V end lost 3 bases, the J end lost 7 bases, and 6 bases lay between the germline ends. Germline V CDR1 and CDR2: SGHAT, FQNNGV.